This TCR beta chain is drawn from a study of CD8 T cells in Susac syndrome (dated by TCRdb to between 2018 and 2021). The study in broad terms: The study used repertoire sequencing to test whether antigen drove CD8+ T cell activation and differentiation in Susac syndrome.

Broad study findings and their caveats: The TCR sequencing and HLA analysis was acknowledged to have included a relatively small number of individuals.

RNA was extracted using the RNeasy kit, and about 0.5 to 1 ug of the RNA was reverse transcribed with random hexamers. The immunoSEQ multiplex PCR assay, which covers 54 Vbeta and 13 Jbeta segments, was used to amplify TCR beta CDR3 regions. PCR amplification bias was corrected using a synthetic template baseline for primer optimization and computational correction. The paper's data handling went like this. Only productive sequences were kept, with reads annotated to V, D and J genes according to IMGT and analyzed in immunoSEQ Analyzer. To calculate clonality, Shannon entropy was normalized by log2 of the number of productive unique sequences and then subtracted from one. For each patient and control, public and private clones were evaluated among the 100 most prevalent clones. Clones were defined as Susac-specific when absent from the healthy and MS cohorts, from approximately 1,100 published viral clones and from other ImmuneACCESS disease sequences. TCRdb cleaned the public reads at Q25 with fastp, built clones with MiXCR and kept in-frame beta chains. Each entry merges the rows of one CDR3 protein and shows their most common DNA and genes. TCRdb assigned the V and J calls; the authors' analysis was not used. The sample has 200,000 or so distinct CDR3 sequences on record, nearly 95% of them singletons. The leading ten clones occupy under 0.095% of the sample.

The sample holds one count of this clonotype. The antigen it binds to is not known. Base qualities were left out, and no much larger clone turns up one base away. Evidence from a single read is weak. From the cysteine through the phenylalanine, the CDR3 covers 13 amino acids. CDR3 DNA only is kept here, 39 bases in frame from base 1. V is reduced by 4 bases and J by 4 bases, leaving a spacing of 13 bases between them. From the germline V gene (reference sequence), CDR1 is GTSNPN and CDR2 is SVGIG. Peripheral blood CD8+ and CD4+ T cells from healthy donors, Susac syndrome patients and multiple sclerosis patients were profiled using high-throughput TCR beta sequencing. The multiple sclerosis controls were treatment-naive patients whose relapsing-remitting disease, either stable or active, fulfilled the revised McDonald criteria. Bulk CD8+ and CD4+ T cells were purified magnetically by negative isolation, whereas CD8+ TEMRA cells were enriched by FACS. Blood was collected in EDTA tubes and processed within 24 hours, with PBMCs isolated through density gradient centrifugation. PBMCs intended for TCR sequencing were cryopreserved in liquid nitrogen and thawed later in a water bath at 37 degrees C. The sorted or isolated CD4+, CD8+ and CD8+ TEMRA cells had a purity of 90% or higher.

This sequence uses TRBV30 and TRBJ1-2; there is no confident call for the D gene. The clonotype was recovered from a human donor with multiple sclerosis. The material sequenced was CD4+ T cells from PBMCs. CDR3 loop: CAWKVLGGYGYTF. The nucleotides read TGTGCCTGGAAGGTATTGGGCGGCTATGGCTACACCTTC.